This is a list of T cell receptor beta chains from one sample in a study of shared clonotypes between healthy human individuals. The repertoire was sequenced with immunoSEQ multiplex PCR; TCRdb's copy has only in-frame clones and lacks some. The sample records around 370,000 clones, about 96% being singletons. The sequencing input was memory CD8+ T cells sorted from blood. These receptors were obtained from a man aged 25 to 45 in good health. The CDR3 runs from the conserved cysteine through the conserved F or W. Fields, in order: clone size, V gene, D gene, CDR3 protein. D genes are given only for firm matches. Clone size is given for some rows only: seen once, a few or many times, or a class if the clone is expanded.

-	TRBV27	-	CASSLSIAAYEQYF
-	TRBV2	-	CASNYHNEQFF
-	TRBV25-1	-	CASSEGTRGQPQHF
-	TRBV2	-	CASSEAGNVYNEQFF
-	TRBV9	-	CASSVRVEGDTQYF
-	TRBV2	TRBD2	CASGRGGADYEQYF
-	TRBV6-1	-	CASSEGSGGRNTIYF
-	TRBV30	-	CAWSRNGGGNQPQHF
-	TRBV4-1	-	CATPQGNTDTQYF
-	TRBV30	TRBD1	CAWSRGTGINQPQHF
-	TRBV7-2	-	CASSLSKTQYF
-	TRBV18	-	CASSPGGTEQFF
-	TRBV21-1	-	CASSPVEDRSFNLPYEQYF
-	TRBV7-8	TRBD2	CASSLVVASGETQYF
-	TRBV5-1	-	CASSLPLDSRSNEQFF
-	TRBV28	-	CASSLTWYQPQHF
few	TRBV2	-	CASSDNSYEQYF
-	TRBV20-1	-	CSARTQVSQFF
-	TRBV11-2	-	CASSLVSGNTEAFF
-	TRBV18	-	CASSPLIGSGANVLTF
-	TRBV6-1	-	CASSVRAQGQPQHF
-	TRBV25-1	TRBD2	CASAHRGGYEQYF
-	TRBV5-8	-	CASSLGDGYEQYF
-	TRBV5-4	-	CASSFYLRGLWTYEQYF
-	TRBV28	-	CASRPPDTQYF
once	TRBV7-9	-	CASSLIRGELFF
-	TRBV30	-	CAWNHDWNYGYTF
-	TRBV28	-	CASSPTGGKPYEQYF
-	TRBV7-9	-	CASSYRDYSGNTIYF
-	TRBV9	TRBD2	CASSVTSGYTDTQYF
-	TRBV11-2	-	CASSFVAGNTIYF
-	TRBV2	-	CASRLAQFTYEQYF
-	TRBV4-2	TRBD2	CASSQDLLAGVPDTQYF
-	TRBV7-3	TRBD2	CASSHRGLAGGVETQYF
-	TRBV7-9	-	CASSPGQNEQFF
few	TRBV6-5	-	CASSRGFSTEAFF
-	TRBV19	-	CASSWQGRDTQYF
-	TRBV7-2	-	CASSMDLQGQPQHF
-	TRBV9	TRBD2	CASSPGTSSTGELFF
-	TRBV28	-	CASSFTDSGNTIYF
-	TRBV5-5	TRBD1	CASSWGTGGRDTQYF
-	TRBV25-1	TRBD2	CASSERTSGIYNEQFF
-	TRBV5-1	TRBD1	CASSLARQGDGYTF